This TCR beta chain comes out of a study of chemoradiotherapy in HPV16-positive cancers. Study-wide results and limits: Functional assays defining HPV-specific T cells used only a couple of HPV16-positive patients. Candidate HPV-specific clones and E7-related TCR motifs grew in tumor during treatment.

The data were produced by immunoSEQ multiplex PCR, yet TCRdb's version contains in-frame clones alone and is incomplete. The sample shows roughly 12,000 clones, about three quarters of them seen only once. Turning to this clone: The antigen is unknown.

Trimming pared 1 base from V and 6 bases from J, leaving 10 bases between. The germline gives CDR1 SGHTA, CDR2 FQGTGA. The CDR3 extends over 13 amino acids. The specimen was collected from a patient who underwent chemoradiotherapy. The rearrangement links TRBV7-3 to TRBJ2-7; D perhaps matches TRBD2 (6 bases). This sequence originates from a human donor with HPV-associated anogenital cancer. CDR3 sequence (DNA): TGTGCCAGCAGCTTAAATACGGAGGGCGAGCAGTACTTC. As protein: CASSLNTEGEQYF.